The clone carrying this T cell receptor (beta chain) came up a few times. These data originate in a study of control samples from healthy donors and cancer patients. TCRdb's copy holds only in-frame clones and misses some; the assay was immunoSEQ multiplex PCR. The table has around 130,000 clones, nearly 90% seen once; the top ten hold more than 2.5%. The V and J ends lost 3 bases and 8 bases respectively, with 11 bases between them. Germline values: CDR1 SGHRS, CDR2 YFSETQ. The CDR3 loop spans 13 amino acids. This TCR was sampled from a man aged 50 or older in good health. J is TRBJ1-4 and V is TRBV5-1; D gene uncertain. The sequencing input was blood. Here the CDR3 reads CASSSEIAEKLFF. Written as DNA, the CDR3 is TGCGCCAGCAGCTCCGAGATAGCGGAAAAACTGTTTTTT.